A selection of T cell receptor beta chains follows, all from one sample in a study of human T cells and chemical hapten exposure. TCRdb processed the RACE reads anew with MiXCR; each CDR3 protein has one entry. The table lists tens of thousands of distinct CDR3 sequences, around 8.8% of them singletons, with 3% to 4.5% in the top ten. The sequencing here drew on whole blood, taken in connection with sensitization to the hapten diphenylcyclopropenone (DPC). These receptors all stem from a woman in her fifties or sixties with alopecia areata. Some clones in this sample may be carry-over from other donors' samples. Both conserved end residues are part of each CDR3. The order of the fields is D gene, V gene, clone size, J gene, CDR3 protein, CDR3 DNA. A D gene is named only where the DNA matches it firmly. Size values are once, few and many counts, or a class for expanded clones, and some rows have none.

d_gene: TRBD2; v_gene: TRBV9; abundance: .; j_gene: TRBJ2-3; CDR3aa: CASSVDKAGGLVTDTQYF; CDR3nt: TGTGCCAGCAGCGTAGATAAAGCGGGGGGGCTCGTCACAGATACGCAGTATTTT
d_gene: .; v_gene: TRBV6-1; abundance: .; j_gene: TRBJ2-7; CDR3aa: CASTLNPGPGDEQYF; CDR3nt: TGTGCCAGCACCCTTAACCCCGGGCCCGGGGACGAGCAGTACTTC
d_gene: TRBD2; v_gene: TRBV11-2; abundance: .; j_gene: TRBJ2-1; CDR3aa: CASSFRRLAGAQGGEQFF; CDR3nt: TGTGCCAGCAGCTTTCGTCGGCTAGCGGGGGCGCAGGGTGGTGAGCAGTTCTTC
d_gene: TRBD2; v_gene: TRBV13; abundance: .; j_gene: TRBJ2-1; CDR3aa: CASSFSGGAREQFF; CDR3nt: TGTGCCAGCAGCTTCAGCGGGGGGGCCCGTGAGCAGTTCTTC
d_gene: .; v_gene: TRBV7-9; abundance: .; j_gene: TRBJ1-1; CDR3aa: CASVKDRVRNTEAFF; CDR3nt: TGTGCCAGCGTAAAGGACAGAGTGAGGAACACTGAAGCTTTCTTT
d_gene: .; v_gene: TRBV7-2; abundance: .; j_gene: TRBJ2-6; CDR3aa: CASSLQVSGANVLTF; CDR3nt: TGTGCCAGCAGCCTACAGGTCTCTGGGGCCAACGTCCTGACTTTC
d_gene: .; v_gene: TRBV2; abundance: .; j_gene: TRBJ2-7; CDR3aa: CASSESPAAYEQYF; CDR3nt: TGTGCCAGCAGTGAATCCCCGGCCGCCTACGAGCAGTACTTC
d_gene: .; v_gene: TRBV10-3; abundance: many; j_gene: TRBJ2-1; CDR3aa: CAIRPEGSYNEQFF; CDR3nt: TGTGCCATCAGACCAGAGGGCTCCTACAATGAGCAGTTCTTC
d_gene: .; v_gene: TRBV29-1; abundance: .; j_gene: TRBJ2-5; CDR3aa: CSVEGLEETQYF; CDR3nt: TGCAGCGTTGAAGGACTAGAAGAGACCCAGTACTTC
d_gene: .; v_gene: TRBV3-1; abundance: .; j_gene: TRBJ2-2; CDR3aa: CASSQDGVNTGELFF; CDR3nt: TGTGCCAGCAGCCAAGATGGGGTGAACACCGGGGAGCTGTTTTTT
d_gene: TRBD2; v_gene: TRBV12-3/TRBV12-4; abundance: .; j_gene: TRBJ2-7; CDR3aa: CASSMTSGGLEQYF; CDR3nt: TGTGCCAGCAGTATGACTAGCGGGGGTCTCGAGCAGTACTTC
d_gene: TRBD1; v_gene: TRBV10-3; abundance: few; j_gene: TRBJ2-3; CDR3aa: CAISAGGEFDTQYF; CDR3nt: TGTGCCATCAGCGCAGGGGGCGAGTTTGATACGCAGTATTTT
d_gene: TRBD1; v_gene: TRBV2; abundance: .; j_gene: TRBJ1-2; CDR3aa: CASRSLTGGRYGYTF; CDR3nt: TGTGCCAGTCGCTCCCTCACAGGGGGCAGGTATGGCTACACCTTC
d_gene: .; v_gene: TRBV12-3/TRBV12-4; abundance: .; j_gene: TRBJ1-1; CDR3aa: CASNLGPAGAFF; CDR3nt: TGTGCCAGCAACCTGGGTCCCGCGGGAGCTTTCTTT
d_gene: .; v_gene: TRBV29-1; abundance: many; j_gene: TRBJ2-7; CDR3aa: CSAQGTYEQYF; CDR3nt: TGCAGCGCCCAGGGGACCTACGAGCAGTACTTC
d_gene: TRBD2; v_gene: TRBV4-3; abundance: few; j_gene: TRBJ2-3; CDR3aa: CASSQEGIAGSTDTQYF; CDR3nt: TGCGCCAGCAGCCAAGAAGGAATAGCGGGAAGCACAGATACGCAGTATTTT
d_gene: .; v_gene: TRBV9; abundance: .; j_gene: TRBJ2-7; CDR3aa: CASSVGGRPYEQYF; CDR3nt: TGTGCCAGCAGCGTAGGCGGGCGTCCCTACGAGCAGTACTTC
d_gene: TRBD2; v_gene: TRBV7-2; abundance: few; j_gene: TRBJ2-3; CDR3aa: CASSSTGTIHTDTQYF; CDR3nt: TGTGCCAGCAGCTCGACCGGGACTATCCACACAGATACGCAGTATTTT
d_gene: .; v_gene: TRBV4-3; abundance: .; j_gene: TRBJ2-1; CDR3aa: CASSPNRGWGSGEQFF; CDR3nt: TGCGCCAGCAGCCCTAACCGGGGGTGGGGATCCGGGGAGCAGTTCTTC
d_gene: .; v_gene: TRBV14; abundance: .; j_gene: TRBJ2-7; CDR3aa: CASSHGQGGYEQYF; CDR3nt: TGTGCCAGCAGCCACGGGCAGGGTGGTTACGAGCAGTACTTC
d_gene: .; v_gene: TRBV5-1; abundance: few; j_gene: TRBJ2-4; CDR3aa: CASSLATGKGIQYF; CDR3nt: TGCGCCAGCAGCTTGGCTACAGGGAAGGGCATTCAGTACTTC
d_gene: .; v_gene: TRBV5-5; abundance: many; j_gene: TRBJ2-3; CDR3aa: CASSLELATDTQYF; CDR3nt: TGTGCCAGCAGCTTGGAACTGGCCACAGATACGCAGTATTTT
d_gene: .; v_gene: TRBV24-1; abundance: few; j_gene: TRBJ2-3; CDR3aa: CATSDGALDTQYF; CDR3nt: TGTGCCACCAGTGACGGTGCCCTAGATACGCAGTATTTT
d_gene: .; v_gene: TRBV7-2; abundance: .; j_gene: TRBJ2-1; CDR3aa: CASSSPGGNEQFF; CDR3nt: TGTGCCAGCAGTTCCCCCGGCGGGAATGAGCAGTTCTTC
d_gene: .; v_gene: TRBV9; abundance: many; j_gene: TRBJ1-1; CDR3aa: CASSVVTGRAEAFF; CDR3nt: TGTGCCAGCAGCGTAGTAACAGGGCGCGCTGAAGCTTTCTTT
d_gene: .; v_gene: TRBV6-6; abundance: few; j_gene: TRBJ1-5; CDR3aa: CASSWTDSNQPQHF; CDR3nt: TGTGCCAGCAGTTGGACGGATAGCAATCAGCCCCAGCATTTT
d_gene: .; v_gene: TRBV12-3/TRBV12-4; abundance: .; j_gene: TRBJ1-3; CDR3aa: CASSAVRAYGNTIYF; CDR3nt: TGTGCCAGCAGTGCAGTCAGGGCTTACGGAAACACCATATATTTT
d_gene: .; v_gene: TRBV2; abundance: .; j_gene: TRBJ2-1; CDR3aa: CASSEDSGPYNEQFF; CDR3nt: TGTGCCAGCAGTGAAGACAGCGGTCCCTACAATGAGCAGTTCTTC